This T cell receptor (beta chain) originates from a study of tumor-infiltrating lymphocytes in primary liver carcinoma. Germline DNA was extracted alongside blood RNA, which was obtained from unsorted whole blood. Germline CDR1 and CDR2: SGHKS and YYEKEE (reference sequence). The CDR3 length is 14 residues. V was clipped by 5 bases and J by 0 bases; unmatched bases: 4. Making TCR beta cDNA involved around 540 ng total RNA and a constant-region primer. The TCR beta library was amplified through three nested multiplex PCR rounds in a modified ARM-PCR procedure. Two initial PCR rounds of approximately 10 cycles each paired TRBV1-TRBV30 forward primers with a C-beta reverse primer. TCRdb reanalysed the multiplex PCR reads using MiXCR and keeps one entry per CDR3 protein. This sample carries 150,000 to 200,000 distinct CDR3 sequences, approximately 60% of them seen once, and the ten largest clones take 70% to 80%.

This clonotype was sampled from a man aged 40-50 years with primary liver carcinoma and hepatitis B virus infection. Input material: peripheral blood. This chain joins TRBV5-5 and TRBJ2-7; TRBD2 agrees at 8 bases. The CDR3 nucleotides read TGTGCCAGCAGACGTGCGGGAGGCTCCTACGAGCAGTACTTC. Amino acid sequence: CASRRAGGSYEQYF.